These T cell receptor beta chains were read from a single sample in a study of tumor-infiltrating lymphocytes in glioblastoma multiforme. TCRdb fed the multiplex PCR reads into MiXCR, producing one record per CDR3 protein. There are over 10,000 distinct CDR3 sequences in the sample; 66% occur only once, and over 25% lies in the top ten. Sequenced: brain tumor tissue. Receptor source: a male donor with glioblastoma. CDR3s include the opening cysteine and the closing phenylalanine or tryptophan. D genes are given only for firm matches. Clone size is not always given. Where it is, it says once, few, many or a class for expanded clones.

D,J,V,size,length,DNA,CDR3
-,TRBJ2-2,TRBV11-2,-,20,TGTGCCGGCACCCCCTCATTCGGCCAAGGGCTAGGGGTAAACACCGGGGAGCTGCTTTTT,CAGTPSFGQGLGVNTGELLF
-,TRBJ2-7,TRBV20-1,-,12,TGCAGTGCTAACGATCAGGGCTACGGGCAGTGCTTC,CSANDQGYGQCF
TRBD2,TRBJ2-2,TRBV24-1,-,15,TGTGCCACCGAATCTGGGGAGGGACCCACCAGGGAGCTGTTTTTT,CATESGEGPTRELFF
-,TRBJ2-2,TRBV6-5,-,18,TGTGCCAGCAGTTACCCCCTCGGAGGGGAGGTTAACACCGGGGAGCTGTTTTTT,CASSYPLGGEVNTGELFF
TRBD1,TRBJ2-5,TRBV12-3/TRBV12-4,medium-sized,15,TGTGCCAGCAGTACCTACGGGACAGACCAAGAGACCCAGTACTTC,CASSTYGTDQETQYF
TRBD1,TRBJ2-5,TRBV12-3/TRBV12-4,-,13,TGTGCCAGCAATAGACAGGGGGAAGAGACCCAGTACTTC,CASNRQGEETQYF
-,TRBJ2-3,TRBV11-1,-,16,TGTGCCAGCAGCTCGTTTGGTGGAGGGGTCTCAGATACGCAGTATTTT,CASSSFGGGVSDTQYF
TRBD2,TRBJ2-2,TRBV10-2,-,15,TGCGCCAGCAGGGCGGGACTAGCGGGAGCCGGGGAGCTGCGTTTT,CASRAGLAGAGELRF
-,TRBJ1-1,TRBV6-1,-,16,TGTGCCAGCAGTGAAGGTAGCAGGCCGTGGTATGATGAAGCTTTCTTT,CASSEGSRPWYDEAFF
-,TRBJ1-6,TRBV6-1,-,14,TGTGCCAGCAGTGCGACACGGGAAAGTTCACTCCTCCACTTT,CASSATRESSLLHF
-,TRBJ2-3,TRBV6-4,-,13,TGTGCCAGCAGTGAGGTTTTGGGAGGTACGCAGTATTTT,CASSEVLGGTQYF
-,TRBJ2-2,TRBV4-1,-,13,TGCGCCAGCAGCCAAATACTCTTCGGGGAGCTGTCTTTT,CASSQILFGELSF
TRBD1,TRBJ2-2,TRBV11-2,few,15,TGTGCCAGCAGCTCCGGGACAGGGGGCGGAGGGGAGCTGTTTTTT,CASSSGTGGGGELFF
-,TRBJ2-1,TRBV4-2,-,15,TGTGCCAGCAGCCAAAGCGTCGACTCCTACAATGAGCAGTTCTTC,CASSQSVDSYNEQFF
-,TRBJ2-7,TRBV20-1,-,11,TGCCGCGTCCCAGGAGCGGACGAGCAGTACTTC,CRVPGADEQYF
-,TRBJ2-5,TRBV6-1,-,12,TGTGCCAGCAGTGAAAGTGTAGCGACCCGGTACTTC,CASSESVATRYF
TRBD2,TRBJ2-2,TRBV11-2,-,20,TGTGCCAGCACCCCCTCATTCGGCCGAGAGCTAGCGGTAAACACCGGGGAACTGTTTTTT,CASTPSFGRELAVNTGELFF
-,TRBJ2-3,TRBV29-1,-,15,TGTAGCGTTGATGGGGCAGAGGAAGGCACAGATACGCAGTATTTT,CSVDGAEEGTDTQYF
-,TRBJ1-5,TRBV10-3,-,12,TGTGCCAAAATTATCCACTTTTGGCCCCAGCATTTT,CAKIIHFWPQHF
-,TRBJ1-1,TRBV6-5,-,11,TGTGCAACTAAAGTAGGCACTGAAGCTTTCTTT,CATKVGTEAFF
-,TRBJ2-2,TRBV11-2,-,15,TGTGCCAGCAGCTTTTTTGGCTTGAACACCGGGGAGCTGTTTTTT,CASSFFGLNTGELFF
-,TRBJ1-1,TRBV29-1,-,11,TGCAGCGTTATCGGGTCAACTGAAGCTTTCTTT,CSVIGSTEAFF
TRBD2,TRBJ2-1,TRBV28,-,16,TGTGCCAGTAGTTTCGGTGGAGGCGGGAGGGCCTATGAGCAGTTCTTC,CASSFGGGGRAYEQFF
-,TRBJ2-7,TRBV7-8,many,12,TGTGCCAGCAGCAACAGGGTCCACGAGCAGTACTTC,CASSNRVHEQYF
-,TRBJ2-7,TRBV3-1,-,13,TGTGCCAGCAGCCAAGGTAGAAACTACGAGCAGTACTTC,CASSQGRNYEQYF
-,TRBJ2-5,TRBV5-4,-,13,TGTGCCAGCAGCTTTGCCAACCAAGAGACCCAGTACTTC,CASSFANQETQYF
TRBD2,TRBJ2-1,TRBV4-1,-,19,TGCGCCAGCAGTCATGAGGCTAGCGGGAGGGCCATTCAGGATAATGAGCAGTTCTTC,CASSHEASGRAIQDNEQFF
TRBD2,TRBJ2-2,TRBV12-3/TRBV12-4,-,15,TGTGCCAGCAGTTTTCGGGGGGTCGGCACCGGGGAGCTGTTTTTT,CASSFRGVGTGELFF
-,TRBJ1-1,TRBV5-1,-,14,TGCACCAGCAGCTTGGAGGGGAATAGCACTGAAGCTTTCTTT,CTSSLEGNSTEAFF
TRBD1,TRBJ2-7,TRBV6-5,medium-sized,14,TGTGCCAGCAGCTCCGACAGGGGCTCCTACGAGCAGTACTTC,CASSSDRGSYEQYF
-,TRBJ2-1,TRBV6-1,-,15,TGTGCAAGATGTGAAGAAGTCGTAGCATATAATGAGCAGTTCTTC,CARCEEVVAYNEQFF
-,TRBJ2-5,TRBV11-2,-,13,TGTGCCAGCAGCCCAGGGGTAACGGAGACCCAGTACTTC,CASSPGVTETQYF
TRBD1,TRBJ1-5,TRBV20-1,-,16,TGCAGTGCTTGGGACAGGGGGCTGAGGAGCAATCAGCCCCAGCATTTT,CSAWDRGLRSNQPQHF
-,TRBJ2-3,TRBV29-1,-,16,TGCAGCGTTGAATTTAGAGGCAGAAGGGGGGGGGATACGCAGTATTTT,CSVEFRGRRGGDTQYF
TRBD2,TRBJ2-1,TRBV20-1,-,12,TGCAGTGCCCGACTAGCGTACAATGAGCAGTTCTTC,CSARLAYNEQFF
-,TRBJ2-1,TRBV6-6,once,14,TGTGCCAGCAGTCCGGGGTTAGTGGGGCCTGAGCAGTCCTTT,CASSPGLVGPEQSF
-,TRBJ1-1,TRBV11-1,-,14,TGTGCCAGCAGCTTGGGTCGGGGGGAAACTGAAGCTTTCTTT,CASSLGRGETEAFF
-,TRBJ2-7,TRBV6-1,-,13,TGTGCCAGCCTTGGGGGCGAGACATACGATCAGTACTTC,CASLGGETYDQYF
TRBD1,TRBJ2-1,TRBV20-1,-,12,TGCAGTGCTAGAAGCGAGGGGGCCCGGCAGTTCTTC,CSARSEGARQFF
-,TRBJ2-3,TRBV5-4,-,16,TGTGCCAGCAGTTTGGGGGGCAGAGGAAACACAGATACGCAGTATTTT,CASSLGGRGNTDTQYF
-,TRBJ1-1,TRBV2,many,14,TGTGCCAGCAGTGAATGGCTGGGAGGGACTGAAGCTTTCTTT,CASSEWLGGTEAFF
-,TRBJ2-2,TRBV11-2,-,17,TGTGCCAGCAGCTCGAGGGTTCATGGTCAGAACGCCGAGGAGCTGTTTTTT,CASSSRVHGQNAEELFF
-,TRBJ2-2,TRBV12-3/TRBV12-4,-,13,TGTGCCAGCACTATTATGGGGGGCGGGGAGCTGTTTTTT,CASTIMGGGELFF
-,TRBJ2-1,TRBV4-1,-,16,TGCGCCAGCAGCCAGGCCCAGGGGGGCTCCTACAATGAGCAGTTCTTC,CASSQAQGGSYNEQFF
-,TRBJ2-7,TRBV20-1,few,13,TGCAGTGCCAATGAGGGAATGGGAGGCGAGCAGTACTTC,CSANEGMGGEQYF
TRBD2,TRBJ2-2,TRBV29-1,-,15,TGCAGCGTGACCGGGACTAGCATGTTTAGCGTGGAGCTGTTTTTT,CSVTGTSMFSVELFF
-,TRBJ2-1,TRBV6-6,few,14,TGTGCCAGCAGTTCGAGGGGATCCGACAATGAGCAGTTCTTC,CASSSRGSDNEQFF
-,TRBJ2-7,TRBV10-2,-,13,TGCGCCAGCAGTGTGGGACCCGGGACCGAGCAGTACTTC,CASSVGPGTEQYF
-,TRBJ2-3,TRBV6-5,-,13,TGTGCCAGCAGTGAGGGGGGCTCAGATACGCAGTATTTT,CASSEGGSDTQYF
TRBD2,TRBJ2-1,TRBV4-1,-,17,TGCGCCAGCGGCCAAGATTTTGGCGGGAGTGCCTACAATGAGCAGTTCTTC,CASGQDFGGSAYNEQFF
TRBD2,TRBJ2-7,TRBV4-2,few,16,TGTACCAGCAGCCAAGATTGGCTAGCGGGTTACTACGCGCAGTACTTC,CTSSQDWLAGYYAQYF
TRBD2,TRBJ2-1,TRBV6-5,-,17,TGTGCCAGCAGACAAAAAAAAGCGGGAGCCGACGGGAATCAGCAGTTCTTC,CASRQKKAGADGNQQFF
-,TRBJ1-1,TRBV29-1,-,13,TGCGGCGGCCAGACAGCCTTGAACTCTGAAGCTTTCTTT,CGGQTALNSEAFF
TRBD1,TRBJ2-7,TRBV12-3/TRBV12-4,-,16,TGTGCCAGCAGTTTAACCGCCACAGGGGGCTCCGTTAGAACCGTCTTC,CASSLTATGGSVRTVF
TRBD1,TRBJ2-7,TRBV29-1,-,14,TGCAGCATTCAAGGGACAGAGGGGTTATATGAGCAGTACTTC,CSIQGTEGLYEQYF
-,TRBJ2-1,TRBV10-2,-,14,TGCGCCAGCAGTGTTACTAAACTAAACAATGAGCAGTTCTTC,CASSVTKLNNEQFF
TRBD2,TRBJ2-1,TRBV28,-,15,TGTGCCAGCAGAAGGACAGCGGGAGCTGGCAATGAGCAGTTCTTC,CASRRTAGAGNEQFF
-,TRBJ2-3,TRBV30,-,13,TGTGCCTGGAATTGGGGGGGCACAGATACGCATTATTTT,CAWNWGGTDTHYF